This TCR beta chain was profiled in a study of shared clonotypes between healthy human individuals (dated by TCRdb to the early 2020s). Regarding the research as a whole: The cohort comprised a couple of women and a few men aged 18 to 49 years. For each donor, CD4 naive and CD4 memory were each given three plates, CD8 naive was given two plates, and CD8 memory was given one plate. To estimate repertoire size and how much clonotypes are shared between individuals, the study performed deep sequencing of blood TCR repertoires from a handful of healthy adults. Libraries were prepared and TCR repertoires were sequenced by different laboratories using diverse techniques, in order to increase sequencing depth and limit assay-specific biases. Per donor, leukapheresis produced somewhere between about 0.9 and 9 billion PBMCs. Results the study describes overall, beyond this receptor: When several donors were compared, the shared fraction of clonotypes was about 5.2% for naive CD4, roughly 3.4% for naive CD8, 2% to 2.5% for memory CD4, and 0.4% for memory CD8. The genetic and exposure-history diversity represented was limited by the small number of donors. Even with the large sequencing depth, rarefaction of the sorted-subset datasets indicated that sequencing was incomplete. Pairwise subsampling led to the expectation that sequencing depth would affect the degree of clonotype sharing among donors. Higher generation probabilities were observed for clonotypes shared by all four sorted-subset donors than for non-shared clonotypes. Sampling was restricted to blood, and TCR repertoires in tissues likely differ from the TCR repertoires found in blood. Naive subsets generally had larger estimated clonotype richness than memory subsets.

CD8 naive samples consisted of CD45RO-negative cells that were positively selected for CCR7, yielding a CD45RA+CCR7+ population without TemRA cells. Donors were healthy HIV-negative adults with no recently reported acute infections or vaccinations. All donors were Caucasian adults living in Nashville, Tennessee, USA. Blood was obtained by leukapheresis, after which PBMCs were separated by Ficoll-Histopaque density gradient centrifugation and cryopreserved in liquid nitrogen vapor phase. Purity and quantity of every magnetically sorted T cell population were checked by analytical flow cytometry. Genomic DNA was isolated from every sorted fraction and measured by UV absorbance on a Nanodrop 2000c. There are a few counts of this clone. It has no known antigen specificity. No quality values exist for individual bases; no much larger clone is one base distant. Using the deep immunoSEQ assay, multiplex PCR amplified TCR CDR3 regions from genomic DNA. Genomic DNA extracted from each cell subset was distributed evenly over all wells of several immunoSEQ 96-well plates, and each plate served as one replicate. Each replicate PCR for sorted subsets received about 200 ng genomic DNA, equal to tens of thousands of T cell genomes. The purified libraries were quantified using a Qubit 3.0 fluorometer, sized with a Bioanalyzer 2100, and then quantified again using the KAPA Library Quantification kit. Each immunoSEQ 96-well plate was sequenced on its own single-read 150-cycle Illumina NextSeq 550 flow cell. Per the authors' processing: The immunoSEQ output contained only junctional sequences without quality scores, so filtering could not match that applied to full-length reads. To assign V/J genes and CDR3, sequences were annotated against IMGT germline references using PyIR, a Python wrapper for IgBLAST v1.9. Reads were removed for weak V/J assignments (E-value above 1e-6), missing CDR3, stop codons, out-of-frame junctions, or ambiguous translated residues. V3J clonotypes were defined as sequences sharing the same inferred V gene, J gene, and CDR3 amino acid sequence. Percentage overlap between repertoires was calculated by dividing the number of shared unique clonotypes by the size of the smaller repertoire. RTK rarefaction, the Chao1 estimator, and Recon v2.1 estimates of unobserved clonotypes were used to assess repertoire richness. For all TCRbeta clonotypes obtained by the gDNA method from four donors, generation probabilities were computed with OLGA. The clones in this table, taken by TCRdb from immuneACCESS, are in-frame only. Not every clone is retained; where verified, under half of the shortfall comes from an unresolved V gene, and the cause of the rest is unknown. V and J calls and clone size are copied from that table; D and trimming were computed from the DNA. This sample is represented by about 2.2 million clones; about 93% of them were singletons. Jointly, the top ten make up approximately 1.6% of the sample.

The V and J ends are trimmed by 2 bases and 7 bases, leaving 16 bases between them. CDR1 and CDR2, looked up from the germline V gene (reference sequence), are SGHKS and YYEKEE. The CDR3 has 15 amino acids, counting the end cysteine and phenylalanine. Only the CDR3 region is kept as DNA, spanning 45 bases read in frame from base 1. The chain couples TRBV5-5 to TRBJ1-5; the D gene lacks a confident call. Sequencing was done on a sample of naive CD8+ T cells from PBMCs. The cell subset or site label of this sample denotes: CD45RA+CCR7+. This receptor was taken from a man between 18 and 35 years old in good health. Some clones in this sample may be carry-over from other donors' samples. In nucleotides, the sequence is TGTGCCAGCAGCTTAACAGTGCCCTACGGGCAGCCCCAGCATTTT. This translates into CASSLTVPYGQPQHF.